These T cell receptor beta chains were read from a single sample in a study of control samples from healthy donors and cancer patients. Some clones are missing from TCRdb's copy, which holds only in-frame ones; the method was immunoSEQ multiplex PCR. The profile shows 230,000 or so clones, about 94% of them singletons. What was sequenced was blood. Receptor source: a man aged 50 to 60 in good health. CDR3s include the opening cysteine and the closing phenylalanine or tryptophan. Clone sizes are given selectively: once, few, many, or a class where the clone is expanded.

clone size	V gene	J gene	CDR3 protein
-	TRBV28	TRBJ2-7	CASRTGQEGYEQYF
-	TRBV20-1	TRBJ1-2	CSRGLKDGYTF
-	TRBV20-1	TRBJ1-5	CSASQGNQPQHF
-	TRBV11-2	TRBJ1-3	CASSPRRAAGNTIYF
-	TRBV25-1	TRBJ1-1	CASIRTGYTEAFF
-	TRBV24-1	TRBJ2-5	CATSEGRRGQETQYF
-	TRBV7-9	TRBJ2-1	CASSLGRGPYNEQFF
-	TRBV5-1	TRBJ2-7	CASSARRGTNEQYF
-	TRBV19	TRBJ1-2	CASSNYPGFDGYTF
-	TRBV29-1	TRBJ1-1	CSVVTDFDEAFF
-	TRBV6-6	TRBJ2-3	CASSRTSRDTDTQYF
once	TRBV12-3/TRBV12-4	TRBJ1-6	CASTFGSSPLHF
-	TRBV6-5	TRBJ1-1	CASSYGPMMNTEAFF
-	TRBV11-2	TRBJ1-2	CASSLRGGYTF
-	TRBV5-8	TRBJ1-1	CASSPDVANTEAFF
once	TRBV5-5	TRBJ1-6	CASSLGSNSPLHF
-	TRBV19	TRBJ2-6	CASKLSSGSGANVLTF
-	TRBV6-5	TRBJ1-3	CASQGNPPNTIYF
-	TRBV7-9	TRBJ2-5	CASSLANQETQYF
-	TRBV19	TRBJ1-1	CASSITGGPHPEAFF
-	TRBV2	TRBJ2-1	CASNLPGLTPFYNEQFF
-	TRBV28	TRBJ1-6	CASSSPAASGGSPLHF
-	TRBV19	TRBJ2-3	CASSIVSGVSDTQYF
-	TRBV24-1	TRBJ2-1	CATSDSQGVSYNEQFF
-	TRBV29-1	TRBJ2-1	CSVDQSSYNEQFF
-	TRBV5-1	TRBJ1-2	CASSLVPGTGGYTF
-	TRBV5-1	TRBJ1-2	CASSLPGQGARGYTF
once	TRBV6-5	TRBJ1-2	CASTENRGTGYTF
-	TRBV2	TRBJ2-7	CASSVYEQYF
-	TRBV18	TRBJ1-3	CASSPGTDSSGNTIYF
-	TRBV4-2	TRBJ2-3	CASSQDKLAGLADTQYF
-	TRBV10-2	TRBJ1-1	CASSHTNTEAFF
-	TRBV5-6	TRBJ1-5	CASSLTGGNQPQHF
-	TRBV24-1	TRBJ1-5	CATSRASNQPQHF
once	TRBV10-2	TRBJ2-2	CASRFGTGDTGELFF
-	TRBV11-2	TRBJ2-6	CASSPRTGIYSGANVLTF
-	TRBV6-1	TRBJ1-3	CASSEYRLPGNTIYF
-	TRBV5-8	TRBJ1-1	CASSFNMQMNTEAFF
-	TRBV3-1/TRBV3-2	TRBJ2-1	CASSRLGSGFYNEQFF
-	TRBV2	TRBJ2-7	CASGDDPSSYEQYF
-	TRBV6-5	TRBJ1-4	CASHKGQTTNEKLFF
-	TRBV18	TRBJ2-1	CASSPLGRYNEQFF
few	TRBV7-2	TRBJ1-2	CASSYLGDGYTF
-	TRBV13	TRBJ2-1	CASSFGTGPYNEQFF
-	TRBV15	TRBJ2-1	CATSRQTGTPYNEQFF
-	TRBV5-4	TRBJ2-6	CASSLKSGANVLTF
-	TRBV12-3/TRBV12-4	TRBJ2-3	CASRLAGGPYKYF
-	TRBV9	TRBJ1-6	CASSFGTGVLSSPLHF
-	TRBV27	TRBJ2-2	CASSPEGGAFEPGELFF
-	TRBV7-9	TRBJ1-5	CASSFSGQGLNQPQHF
-	TRBV10-1	TRBJ2-5	CASTPGDGRQETQYF
-	TRBV6-4	TRBJ1-4	CASSEQGFSEKLFF
-	TRBV29-1	TRBJ2-3	CSVVTGGPADTQYF